This T cell receptor beta chain was sequenced for a study of beta chain features in type 1 diabetes. Regarding this clone: What it binds is not known.

Study observations and caveats: A potential influence of HLA type upon TCRB rearrangement remained unresolved herein. A possible short-template PCR bias applies equally to patients and controls.

The CDR3 consists of 16 residues. V was shortened by 1 base and J by 1 base, with 13 bases between the two germline ends. Germline CDR1 MGHDK, CDR2 SYGVNS. Reverse transcription of all isolated RNA meant that expressed TCRB transcripts were sequenced. Produced via immunoSEQ multiplex PCR; TCRdb's table is partial and in-frame only. The data show more than 300,000 clones, about 14% seen once. Sorting based on CD45RO/CCR7/CD25/CD127/CD95/CD27 separated CD4+ naive, central memory, regulatory and stem cell-like memory cells. The sequenced sample was naive CD4+ T cells from blood. The chain has TRBV25-1 and TRBJ2-5; D possibly corresponds to TRBD1 (6 bases). This TCR derives from a woman aged 18-30 years in good health. The CDR3, as DNA: TGTGCCAGCAGTGAATTAGGGAACAGGGCCCAAGAGACCCAGTACTTC. Encoded protein: CASSELGNRAQETQYF.